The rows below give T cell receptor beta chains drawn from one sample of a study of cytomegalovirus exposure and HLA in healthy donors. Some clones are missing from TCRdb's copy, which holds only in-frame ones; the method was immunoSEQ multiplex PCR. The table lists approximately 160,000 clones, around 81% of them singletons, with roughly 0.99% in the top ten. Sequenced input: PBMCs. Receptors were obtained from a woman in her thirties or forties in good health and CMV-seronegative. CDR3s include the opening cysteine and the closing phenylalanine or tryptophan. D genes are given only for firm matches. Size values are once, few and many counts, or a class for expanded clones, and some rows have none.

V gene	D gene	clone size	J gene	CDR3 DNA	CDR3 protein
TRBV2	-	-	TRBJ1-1	TGTGCCAGCACCTTACAGGGTAAGGGGGCTGAAGCTTTCTTT	CASTLQGKGAEAFF
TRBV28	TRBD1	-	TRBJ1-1	TGTGCCAGCAGCCCAGGGGGACTGAACACTGAAGCTTTCTTT	CASSPGGLNTEAFF
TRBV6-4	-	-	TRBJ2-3	TGTGCCAGCAGTGCGCAATCAGGAGATACGCAGTATTTT	CASSAQSGDTQYF
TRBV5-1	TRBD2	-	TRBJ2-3	TGCGCCAGCAGGACTAGCGGGAGCTCGGATACGCAGTATTTT	CASRTSGSSDTQYF
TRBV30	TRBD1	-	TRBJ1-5	TGTGCCTGGAGTGGACAGGGCGATCAGCCCCAGCATTTT	CAWSGQGDQPQHF
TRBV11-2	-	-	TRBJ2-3	TGTGCCAGCAGCTTAGGTGGGCCCACAGATACGCAGTATTTT	CASSLGGPTDTQYF
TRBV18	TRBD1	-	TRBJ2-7	TGTGCCAGCTCACCAAGACAGGGGGCGGGCGAGCAGTACTTC	CASSPRQGAGEQYF
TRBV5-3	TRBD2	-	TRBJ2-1	TGTGCCAGAAGCTTGGCTTCTAATAGGACTAGCGGGTTATCATTTGAGCAGTTCTTC	CARSLASNRTSGLSFEQFF
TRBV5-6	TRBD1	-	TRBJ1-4	TGTGCCAGCAGCCGGGACAGGGGGACGGAAAAACTGTTTTTT	CASSRDRGTEKLFF
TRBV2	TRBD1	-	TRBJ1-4	TGTGCCAGCCAACGACAGGGGAGCGGTGAAAAACTGTTTTTT	CASQRQGSGEKLFF
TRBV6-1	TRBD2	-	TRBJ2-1	TGTGCCAGCAGTGCCGGAGGACTAGCGGGAGTCGATGAGCAGTTCTTC	CASSAGGLAGVDEQFF
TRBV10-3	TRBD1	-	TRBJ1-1	TGTGCCATCAGTGAAAGGGGGCTCTCGATCACTGAAGCTTTCTTT	CAISERGLSITEAFF
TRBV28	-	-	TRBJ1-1	TGTGCCAGCAGTGCCGGGGGGGGTGGGGGGACTGAAGCTTTCTTT	CASSAGGGGGTEAFF
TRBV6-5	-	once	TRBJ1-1	TGTGCCAGCAATAGAGGGAACACTGAAGCTTTCTTT	CASNRGNTEAFF
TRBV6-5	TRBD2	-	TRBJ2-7	TGTGCCAGCAGTTACTCGACTAGCGGAAGCTACGAGCAGTACTTC	CASSYSTSGSYEQYF
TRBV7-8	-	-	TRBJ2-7	TGTGCCAGCAGCTTGCCAGGACATTACTCCTACGAGCAGTACTTC	CASSLPGHYSYEQYF
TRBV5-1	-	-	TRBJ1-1	TGCGCCAGCAGCTTGGGAAACTCTTTGAACACTGAAGCTTTCTTT	CASSLGNSLNTEAFF
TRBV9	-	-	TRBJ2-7	TGTGCCAGCAGCGTAGGGGTGGGAGGTGCCTCCTACGAGCAGTACTTC	CASSVGVGGASYEQYF
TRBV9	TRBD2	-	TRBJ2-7	TGTGCCAGCAGCGTAGACCAGCGGGGCTACGAGCAGTACTTC	CASSVDQRGYEQYF
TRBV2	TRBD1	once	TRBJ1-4	TGTGCCAGCGGACAGGCGAATTATGAAAAACTGTTTTTT	CASGQANYEKLFF
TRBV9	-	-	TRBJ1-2	TGTGCCAGCAGCGTCACAGGGACCTTAGGAGGCTACACCTTC	CASSVTGTLGGYTF
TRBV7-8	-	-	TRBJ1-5	TGTGCCAGCAGCTTAGAGAGGCAGATCCTCTATAGCAATCAGCCCCAGCATTTT	CASSLERQILYSNQPQHF
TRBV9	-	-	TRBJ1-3	TGTGCCAGCAGCGTAGCAGGGTACGGAAACACCATATATTTT	CASSVAGYGNTIYF
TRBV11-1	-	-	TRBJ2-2	TGTGCCAGCAGCTTAGGGGCGGGAACCTACACCGGGGAGCTGTTTTTT	CASSLGAGTYTGELFF
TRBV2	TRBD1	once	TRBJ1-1	TGTGCCAGCAGTGAAAGGACAGGGGGTACTGAAGCTTTCTTT	CASSERTGGTEAFF
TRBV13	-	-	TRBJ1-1	TGTGCCAGCAGCTCCTACTCGGACACTGAAGCTTTCTTT	CASSSYSDTEAFF
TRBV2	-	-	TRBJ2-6	TGTGCCGCGGGGGGGCAGGGGGCACCCTCTGGGGCCAACGTCCTGACTTTC	CAAGGQGAPSGANVLTF
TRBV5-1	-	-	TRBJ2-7	TGCGCCAGCAGCTTGGAGGGAGCCTCCTACGAGCAGTACTTC	CASSLEGASYEQYF
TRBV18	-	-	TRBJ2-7	TGTGCCAGCTCTCTATCACATCAGGGGTCCTACGAGCAGTACTTC	CASSLSHQGSYEQYF
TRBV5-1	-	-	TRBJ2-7	TGCGCCAGCAGCCCCGGGACGGCGGGAACGGAGCAGTACTTC	CASSPGTAGTEQYF
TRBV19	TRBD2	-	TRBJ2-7	TGTGCCAGTAGTAGAGGCGGGAGCCCCTACGAGCAGTACTTC	CASSRGGSPYEQYF
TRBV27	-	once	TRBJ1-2	TGTGCCAGCAGTTTATTAGGAGGGGAAGACGGCTACACCTTC	CASSLLGGEDGYTF
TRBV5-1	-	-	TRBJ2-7	TGCGCCAGCAGCTTGGACAGGTCGAGCTCCTACGAGCAGTACTTC	CASSLDRSSSYEQYF
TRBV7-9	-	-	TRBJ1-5	TGTGCCAGCAGCTTTGGAACCGGGAACTACCACCAGCCCCAGCATTTT	CASSFGTGNYHQPQHF
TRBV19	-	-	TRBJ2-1	TGTGCCAGTAGTATATCTGGGTATGGGGGGATCAATGAGCAGTTCTTC	CASSISGYGGINEQFF
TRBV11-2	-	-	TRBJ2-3	TGTGCCAGCAGCCTGACTAGATTTGCGCAGTATTTT	CASSLTRFAQYF
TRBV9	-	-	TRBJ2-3	TGTGCCAGCAGCGTAACGCTGACAGGAGGAACAGATACGCAGTATTTT	CASSVTLTGGTDTQYF
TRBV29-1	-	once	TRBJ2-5	TGCAGCGCCCGACCCTCGGGACAAGCGGAGACCCAGTACTTC	CSARPSGQAETQYF
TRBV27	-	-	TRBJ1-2	TGTGCCAGCAGTTTACGCTCAGGGATCCGGGGCTACACCTTC	CASSLRSGIRGYTF
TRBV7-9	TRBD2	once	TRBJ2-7	TGTGCCAGCAGCTTGGGATACGGGAGCGGGAGAGCTAACGAGCAGTACTTC	CASSLGYGSGRANEQYF
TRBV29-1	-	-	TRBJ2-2	TGCAGCGTAGCCGGGGGGAACACCGGGGAGCTGTTTTTT	CSVAGGNTGELFF
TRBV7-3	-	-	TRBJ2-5	TGTGCCAGCAGCTTAAAAGCGCCTCCGGGGGTCGGGACCCAGTACTTC	CASSLKAPPGVGTQYF
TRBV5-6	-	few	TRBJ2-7	TGTGCCAGCAGCCTGGGTAGGGGTGGCTACGAGCAGTACTTC	CASSLGRGGYEQYF
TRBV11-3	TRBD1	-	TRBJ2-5	TGTGCCAGCAGCAAGCGACAGGGTAGCGTGGAGACCCAGTACTTC	CASSKRQGSVETQYF
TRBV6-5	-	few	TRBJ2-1	TGTGCCAGCAGCCGAGGACTGAACTACAATGAGCAGTTCTTC	CASSRGLNYNEQFF
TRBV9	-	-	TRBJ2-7	TGTGCCAGCAGCAACGACCAGGGTGGGGGGTACGAGCAGTACTTC	CASSNDQGGGYEQYF
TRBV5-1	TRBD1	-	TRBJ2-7	TGCGCCAGCAGCCCAGGACAGGACTCCTACGAGCAGTACTTC	CASSPGQDSYEQYF
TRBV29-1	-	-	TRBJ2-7	TGCAGCGTTGGAGTGCTTTCTCCCTACGAGCAGTACTTC	CSVGVLSPYEQYF
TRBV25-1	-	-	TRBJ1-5	TGTGCCAGCAGTGAATACAGGGGCGCAAGGCGTCAGCCCCAGCATTTT	CASSEYRGARRQPQHF
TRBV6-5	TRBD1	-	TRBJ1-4	TGTGCCAGCAGTTACTCGCAGGGGGGAGGAAAACTGTTTTTT	CASSYSQGGGKLFF
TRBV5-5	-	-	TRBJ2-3	TGTGCCAGCAGCCCGCAGGTAACAGATACGCAGTATTTT	CASSPQVTDTQYF
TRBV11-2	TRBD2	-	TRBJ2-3	TGTGCCAGCAGTACTAGCGTCATCCGGAGCACAGATACGCAGTATTTT	CASSTSVIRSTDTQYF
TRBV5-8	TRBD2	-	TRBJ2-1	TGTGCCAGCAGCTCCGAGTGGTGGACTAGCGGGTTATACAATGAGCAGTTCTTC	CASSSEWWTSGLYNEQFF
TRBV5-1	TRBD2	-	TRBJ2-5	TGCGCCAGCAGCCCCGCAGGACTAGCGGGGTTCCAAGAGACCCAGTACTTC	CASSPAGLAGFQETQYF
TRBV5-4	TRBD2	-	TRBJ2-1	TGTGCCAGCAGCTTCCGACTAGCGGGAGGAACCTACAATGAGCAGTTCTTC	CASSFRLAGGTYNEQFF